The 32 T cell receptor beta chains reported below all come from one sample, sequenced in a study of blood T cells in healthy people across ages. The second PCR ran about 6 to 11 cycles with a sample-barcoded 5' primer and J-beta primers. TCRdb reanalysed the 5' RACE reads using MiXCR and keeps one entry per CDR3 protein. The sample has 750,000 to 950,000 distinct CDR3 sequences, about 29% seen once. The data also belong to a second study, concerning T cells of mothers and their children.

The material sequenced was blood. Receptor source: a woman between 40 and 50 years old in good health.

This clonotype was recorded many times. The chain combines TRBV7-2 with TRBJ1-1, with D unclear. CDR1 is SGHTA and CDR2 is FQGNSA in the germline V gene. The ends were cut back, 1 base at V and 1 base at J, with 4 bases in the middle. There are 13 residues in the CDR3. The CDR3 here is CASSLVRNTEAFF. The CDR3 DNA reads as TGTGCCAGCAGCTTAGTCCGGAACACTGAAGCTTTCTTT.

This clonotype was observed a few times. The rearrangement links TRBV7-9 to TRBJ2-1, with D uncertain. With 5 bases removed from V and 4 bases from J, the gap between germline ends came to 6 bases. The CDR3 has 12 amino acids. Germline values: CDR1 SEHNR, CDR2 FQNEAQ (reference sequence). The CDR3 nucleotides read TGTGCCAGCAGCGCGATTTACAATGAGCAGTTCTTC. Translation: CASSAIYNEQFF.

The chain has TRBV7-3 and TRBJ2-2; D might be TRBD2 (6 bases). The ends were cut back, 5 bases at V and 5 bases at J, with 12 bases in the middle. Germline V lookup: CDR1 SGHTA, CDR2 FQGTGA. The CDR3 runs to 14 residues. CDR3 sequence: CASSPTSMTGELFF. The CDR3 DNA reads as TGTGCCAGCAGCCCCACTAGCATGACCGGGGAGCTGTTTTTT.

This chain joins TRBV15 and TRBJ2-5; 7 nucleotides line up with TRBD1. Germline V gene sequence: CDR1 LNHNV, CDR2 YYDKDF (reference sequence). Germline trimming cut 5 bases from V and 4 bases from J; bases unmatched to any gene: 7. This CDR3 has 14 residues. The CDR3 sequence: CATSGRTGPETQYF. As DNA, the CDR3 is TGTGCCACCAGCGGGCGGACAGGCCCAGAGACCCAGTACTTC.

As to this clonotype: The junction departs from germline at one end; a sequencing error may be responsible. This chain connects TRBV12-3 or TRBV12-4 to TRBJ2-3; D possibly corresponds to TRBD2 (5 bases). The CDR3 consists of 15 residues. CDR3 DNA sequence: TGTGCCAGCAGCGCGGGCAGACTTAGCACAGATACGGAGTATTTT. Its protein product is CASSAGRLSTDTEYF.

This clonotype was detected a few times. The rearrangement joins TRBV7-9 to TRBJ2-1; 9 nucleotides align to TRBD2. The V gene's germline CDR1 is SEHNR and CDR2 FQNEAQ (reference sequence). V lost 1 base, J lost 7 bases, and 5 bases stayed unmatched. The CDR3 consists of 15 residues. The CDR3 coding sequence is TGTGCCAGCAGCTTAGAAGCGGGGGGTCGTAATGAGCAGTTCTTC. It codes for CASSLEAGGRNEQFF.

Worth noting for this clonotype: A read error may account for a junction end that differs from germline. The chain uses TRBV19 and TRBJ2-5; TRBD1 is a possible D gene (5 bases). The V gene's germline CDR1 is LNHDA and CDR2 SQIVND (reference sequence). This CDR3 comprises 13 residues. The CDR3 DNA sequence: TGTGCCAATAGTATACCAGGGATGGAGACCCAGTACTTC. This translates into CANSIPGMETQYF.

In this sample, this clonotype turned up a few times. The V call is TRBV20-1, the J call TRBJ1-5, with D tentatively TRBD1 (6 bases). Germline lookup yields CDR1 DFQATT and CDR2 SNEGSKA (reference sequence). Between the trimmed V and J ends, which lost 6 bases and 6 bases, there was a span of 18 bases. The CDR3 is 14 residues long. CDR3 coding DNA: TGCAGTGCCATTACAGGGCTTAGTGGTCAGCCCCAGCATTTT. It encodes CSAITGLSGQPQHF.

The chain uses TRBV5-1 and TRBJ2-7, with 7 bases that match TRBD2. The CDR3 sequence is 13 residues long. V lost 3 bases to trimming and J lost 5 bases; unmatched junction nucleotides: 5. The germline V gene encodes CDR1 SGHRS and CDR2 YFSETQ. CDR3 amino acids: CASSSGGFDEQYF. In nucleotides, the CDR3 is TGCGCCAGCAGCTCCGGGGGGTTCGACGAGCAGTACTTC.

J is TRBJ2-2 and V is TRBV9; D is unclear. This CDR3 is 16 amino acids long. Per the germline V gene, CDR1 is SGDLS and CDR2 is YYNGEE. V was shortened by 1 base and J by 3 bases, with 13 bases between the two germline ends. CDR3 amino acids: CASSVRPQVDTGELFF. The CDR3 DNA is TGTGCCAGCAGCGTAAGACCCCAAGTGGACACCGGGGAGCTGTTTTTT. The full variable domain, rest sourced from reference TRBV9 and TRBJ2-2, is DSGVTQTPKHLITATGQRVTLRCSPRSGDLSVYWYQQSLDQGLQFLIQYYNGEERAKGNILERFSAQQFPDLHSELNLSSLELGDSALYFCASSVRPQVDTGELFFGEGSRLTVL.

Many counts were recorded for this clonotype. Mismatch with germline at one junction end may stem from a read error. The V and J genes are TRBV5-1 and TRBJ1-2; TRBD1 matches at 7 bases. The CDR3 consists of 13 residues. Germline values: CDR1 SGHRS, CDR2 YFSETQ. CDR3 amino acids: CASSSGTDYGYTF. As DNA, the CDR3 is TGTGCCAGCAGCTCCGGGACAGACTATGGCTACACCTTC.

This clonotype showed up just a few times. This rearrangement joins TRBV12-3 or TRBV12-4 to TRBJ1-5; D possibly corresponds to TRBD1 (5 bases). This CDR3 has 15 amino acids. The V end lost 5 bases, the J end lost 6 bases, and 17 bases lay between the germline ends. The CDR3 nucleotides read TGTGCCAGCAGTCTGCAGGGTATGGTTGGTCAGCCCCAGCATTTT. Translation: CASSLQGMVGQPQHF.

In its sample, this clonotype was seen a few times. The rearrangement joins TRBV27 to TRBJ2-3; D is uncertain. The CDR3 consists of 13 residues. Germline V lookup: CDR1 MNHEY, CDR2 SMNVEV (reference sequence). Trimming removed 4 bases at V and 7 bases at J, with 12 bases between. The CDR3 loop reads CASSSYLKNTQYF. DNA for the CDR3: TGTGCCAGCAGTTCCTACCTTAAAAATACGCAGTATTTT.

The chain links TRBV28 to TRBJ2-1, with TRBD1 matching over 9 bases. The CDR3 runs 14 residues. From germline, CDR1 is MDHEN and CDR2 SYDVKM. V gave up 5 bases and J gave up 13 bases; unmatched junction bases: 12. The CDR3 DNA follows: TGTGCCAGCAGTACCGTACAGGGGGCTGAGACCCAGTTCTTC. Protein sequence: CASSTVQGAETQFF.

This clonotype came up many times. V is TRBV5-1 and J is TRBJ2-3, with 12 nucleotides matching TRBD2. CDR1 SGHRS and CDR2 YFSETQ come from the germline V gene. The length of the CDR3 is 16 residues. V lost 4 bases, J lost 2 bases, and 5 bases stayed unmatched. The chain's CDR3 is CASSAGLAGITDTQYF. CDR3 coding DNA: TGCGCCAGCAGCGCCGGACTAGCGGGGATCACAGATACGCAGTATTTT.

This clonotype occurred a few times. The CDR3 sequence is CASSLEGTPFFGEQYF. The CDR3 DNA follows: TGCGCCAGCAGCTTGGAAGGCACCCCCTTTTTCGGGGAGCAGTACTTC. The gene calls are TRBV5-1 and TRBJ2-7; no clear D. CDR1 is SGHRS and CDR2 is YFSETQ in the germline V gene. V lost 0 bases and J 7 bases, leaving 20 bases between the germline ends. This CDR3 is built from 16 residues.

The V call is TRBV6-2 or TRBV6-3, the J call TRBJ2-5; 8 bases are a match to TRBD1. Germline CDR1 is MNHEY and CDR2 is SVGEGT. Losses at the gene ends were 6 bases for V and 2 bases for J; bases not matched to a gene: 5. The CDR3 extends over 14 amino acids. The CDR3 loop is CASRIRGLQETQYF. Written as DNA, the CDR3 is TGTGCCAGCAGAATCAGGGGGCTTCAAGAGACCCAGTACTTC.

The chain is built from TRBV7-2 and TRBJ1-1; D might be TRBD1 (6 bases). V shed 1 base and J shed 7 bases, with 13 bases lying between them. Germline V CDR1 and CDR2: SGHTA, FQGNSA. The CDR3 loop spans 14 amino acids. The CDR3 sequence: CASSLGDARGEAFF. The CDR3 nucleotides read TGTGCCAGCAGCTTAGGAGATGCCAGGGGTGAAGCTTTCTTT.

This clonotype has more than one count but fewer than ten. This sequence joins TRBV20-1 and TRBJ1-6, with D unresolved. Germline loops: CDR1 DFQATT, CDR2 SNEGSKA (reference sequence). V was pared by 1 base and J by 8 bases, with 12 bases between. This CDR3 has 14 residues. Here the CDR3 DNA reads TGCAGTGCTAGAGGACATCGAATCGATTCACCCCTCCACTTT. It yields the protein CSARGHRIDSPLHF.

This clonotype was found once. A single base separates this from a much larger clone, so it may be a read error. This chain uses TRBV28 with TRBJ2-7, with D possibly matching TRBD2 (6 bases). From germline, CDR1 is MDHEN and CDR2 SYDVKM. The V and J ends lost 4 bases and 3 bases respectively, with 22 bases between them. The CDR3 has 17 residues. CDR3 amino acids: CASSSQTGTHGIYEQYF. The CDR3 coding sequence is TGTGCCAGCAGTTCCCAAACCGGGACTCACGGAATCTACGAGCAGTACTTC.

This clonotype was recorded at least ten times. The chain recombines TRBV5-1 with TRBJ2-7, with TRBD1 as a possible D gene (6 bases). Trimming took 2 bases from V and 6 from J, leaving 12 bases between them. The CDR3 contains 13 residues. Germline V CDR1 and CDR2: SGHRS, YFSETQ. In DNA, the CDR3 is TGCGCCAGCAGCTTACAGGGTTTTGTCGAGCAGTACTTC. Its protein product is CASSLQGFVEQYF.

V is TRBV11-2 and J is TRBJ1-5; the D is unclear. Germline V gene sequence: CDR1 SGHAT, CDR2 FQNNGV. The CDR3 has 14 amino acids. The germline V and J ends were trimmed by 5 bases and 4 bases, with 12 bases remaining between them. The CDR3: CASSGGPGNQPQHF. The DNA of the CDR3 is TGTGCCAGCAGCGGTGGCCCCGGTAATCAGCCCCAGCATTTT.

This clonotype was observed many times. V is TRBV12-3 or TRBV12-4 and J is TRBJ1-2; 7 positions agree with TRBD1. The CDR3 is 15 residues long. V shed 6 bases, J shed 7 bases, and the junction held 14 bases outside the gene matches. In DNA form, the CDR3 reads TGTGCCAGCAGAGAGGCTGGAGGGGGCGGGTTTGGCTACACCTTC. Translation: CASREAGGGGFGYTF.

Concerning this clonotype: A clone one base away is much larger, so this may be a read error. The chain uses TRBV7-9 and TRBJ2-1; D remains unclear. The better agreement between TRBJ2-7 and the DNA end casts doubt on the J call. The germline gives CDR1 SEHNR, CDR2 FQNEAQ (reference sequence). The CDR3 has 15 residues. Here the CDR3 DNA reads TGTGCCAGCAGCTTAGCCCGGGCCTCCTACAATGAGCAGTACTTC. Amino acids: CASSLARASYNEQYF.

This sequence joins TRBV28 and TRBJ1-1; TRBD1 matches at 8 bases. The CDR3 contains 14 residues. The V gene end was trimmed by 2 bases and the J gene end by 7 bases; junction bases not matched to a gene: 6. Germline V gives CDR1 MDHEN, CDR2 SYDVKM. This CDR3 reads CASSLIQGGGEAFF. CDR3 sequence (DNA): TGTGCCAGCAGTTTAATACAGGGGGGTGGTGAAGCTTTCTTT.

This clonotype was recorded many times. The J gene is TRBJ2-1, the V gene TRBV11-1; possibly TRBD1 for D (6 bases). CDR1 and CDR2 (germline): SGHAT, FQDESV (reference sequence). The V gene lost 4 bases and the J gene lost 3 bases, with 7 bases spanning the gap. The CDR3 totals 13 residues. CDR3 in DNA: TGTGCCAGCAGCTCGGACAGCTACAATGAGCAGTTCTTC. Translation: CASSSDSYNEQFF.

This clonotype showed up just a few times. The rearrangement joins TRBV20-1 to TRBJ1-1; D is perhaps TRBD1 (6 bases). The CDR3 extends over 13 amino acids. Trimming removed 6 bases from V and 0 bases from J, with 11 bases in between. Germline lookup yields CDR1 DFQATT and CDR2 SNEGSKA (reference sequence). CDR3 residues: CSAAGVLNTEAFF. In nucleotides, the CDR3 is TGCAGTGCAGCAGGGGTTCTGAACACTGAAGCTTTCTTT.

As for this clonotype: The junction shows a germline mismatch at one end, possibly a read error. J is TRBJ1-2 and V is TRBV9; perhaps TRBD1 as D (5 bases). The germline V gene encodes CDR1 SGDLS and CDR2 YYNGEE. This CDR3 is 17 amino acids long. The CDR3 spells CASSSKYGGGANYGYTF. CDR3 nucleotides: TGTGCCAGCAGCTCTAAATACGGGGGGGGTGCTAACTATGGTTACACCTTC.

This clonotype was seen repeatedly, ten times or more. The gene calls are TRBV10-3 and TRBJ2-7; 10 nucleotides line up with TRBD2. In germline, CDR1 is ENHRY, CDR2 SYGVKD. This CDR3 has 17 residues. Germline trimming cut 11 bases from V and 0 bases from J; bases unmatched to any gene: 16. The CDR3 region is CAAGQFSGGRTSYEQYF. The CDR3 DNA follows: TGTGCCGCAGGACAGTTTAGCGGGGGGCGTACCTCCTACGAGCAGTACTTC.

As regards this clonotype: One junction end does not reproduce the germline sequence, and a read error may be involved. This chain links TRBV12-3 or TRBV12-4 with TRBJ1-5; D might be TRBD1 (5 bases). The CDR3 length is 13 residues. CDR3 amino acids: CASRDNSDQPQHF. The CDR3, as DNA: TGTGCCAGCAGGGACAATAGCGATCAGCCCCAGCATTTT.

The CDR3 DNA reads TGCAGTGCCCTGAAAAAGGGGGCGTTGGGCAATCAGCCCCAGCATTTT. Amino acid sequence: CSALKKGALGNQPQHF. The chain joins TRBV20-1 to TRBJ1-5; 7 bases are a match to TRBD1. Germline trimming cut 6 bases from V and 2 bases from J; bases unmatched to any gene: 13. The CDR3 extends over 16 amino acids. In germline, CDR1 is DFQATT, CDR2 SNEGSKA (reference sequence).

This clonotype has a count of ten or more. J is TRBJ2-7 and V is TRBV20-1; D is perhaps TRBD1 (6 bases). The CDR3 extends over 15 amino acids. Between the trimmed V and J ends, which lost 0 bases and 6 bases, there was a span of 18 bases. Germline CDR1 reads DFQATT; CDR2 reads SNEGSKA (reference sequence). The CDR3 loop is CSARDGTTWGGEQYF. The CDR3 DNA is TGCAGTGCTAGAGATGGGACAACGTGGGGTGGCGAGCAGTACTTC.